This TCR beta chain was recovered during a study of T cells in Graves' hyperthyroidism and ophthalmopathy. Concerning this clonotype itself: Just one base apart from a much larger clone, this may be a read error.

Amplified regions were TCR beta CDR3 sequences from RNA transcripts. The TCR CDR3 was amplified in a first-round RT-PCR using the HTBI primer set. TCRdb re-called the multiplex PCR reads with MiXCR, one entry per CDR3 protein. The sample comprises under 350,000 distinct CDR3 sequences, about 21% of which are singletons, and about 50% rests with the top ten. CDR3 length: 15 residues. Germline CDR1 KGHSH, CDR2 LQKENI. This TCR came from a woman aged 45-60 years with Graves' hyperthyroidism. V is TRBV18 and J is TRBJ2-7; no firm D call. The sequencing input was blood. CDR3 coding DNA: TGTACCAGCTCACCACCGGCAGTGAACTCCTACGAGCAGTACTTC. Translated, it gives CTSSPPAVNSYEQYF.